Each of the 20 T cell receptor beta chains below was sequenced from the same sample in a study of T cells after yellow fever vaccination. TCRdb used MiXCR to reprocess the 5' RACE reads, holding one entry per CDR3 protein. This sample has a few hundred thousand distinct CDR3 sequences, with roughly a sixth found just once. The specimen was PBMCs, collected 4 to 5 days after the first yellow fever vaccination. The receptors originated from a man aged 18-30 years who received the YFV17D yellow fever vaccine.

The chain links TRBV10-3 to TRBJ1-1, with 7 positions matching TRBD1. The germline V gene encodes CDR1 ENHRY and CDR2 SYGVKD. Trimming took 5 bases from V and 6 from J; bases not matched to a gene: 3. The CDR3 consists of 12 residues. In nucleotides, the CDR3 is TGTGCCATCAGTAACAGGGGTGCTGAAGCTTTCTTT. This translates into CAISNRGAEAFF.

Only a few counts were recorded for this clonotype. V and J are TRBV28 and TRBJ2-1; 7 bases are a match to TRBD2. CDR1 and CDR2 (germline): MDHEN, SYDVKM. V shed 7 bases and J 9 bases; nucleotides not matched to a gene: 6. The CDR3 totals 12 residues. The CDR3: CASMKGRGEQFF. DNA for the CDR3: TGTGCCAGCATGAAGGGGAGGGGTGAGCAGTTCTTC.

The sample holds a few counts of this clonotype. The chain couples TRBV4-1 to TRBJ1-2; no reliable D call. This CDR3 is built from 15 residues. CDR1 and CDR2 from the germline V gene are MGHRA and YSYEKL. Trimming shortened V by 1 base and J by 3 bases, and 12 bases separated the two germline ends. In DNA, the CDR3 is TGCGCCAGCAGCCAAGGGCCGGGAGTTTACTATGGCTACACCTTC. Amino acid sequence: CASSQGPGVYYGYTF.

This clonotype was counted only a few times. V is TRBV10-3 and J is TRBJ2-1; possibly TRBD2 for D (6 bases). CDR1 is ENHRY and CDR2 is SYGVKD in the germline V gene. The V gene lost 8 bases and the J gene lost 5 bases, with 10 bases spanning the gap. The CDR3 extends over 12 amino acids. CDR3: CAIAGRDNEQFF. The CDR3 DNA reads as TGTGCCATCGCGGGGAGAGACAATGAGCAGTTCTTC.

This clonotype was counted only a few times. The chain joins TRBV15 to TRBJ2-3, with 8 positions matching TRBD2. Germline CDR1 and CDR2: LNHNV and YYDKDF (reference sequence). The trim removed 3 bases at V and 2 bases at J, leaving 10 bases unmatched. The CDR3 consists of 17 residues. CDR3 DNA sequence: TGTGCCACCAGCAGTATAATAGCGGGGTGGTTCACAGATACGCAGTATTTT. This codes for CATSSIIAGWFTDTQYF. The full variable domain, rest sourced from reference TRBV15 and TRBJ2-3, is DAMVIQNPRYQVTQFGKPVTLSCSQTLNHNVMYWYQQKSSQAPKLLFHYYDKDFNNEADTPDNFQSRRPNTSFCFLDIRSPGLGDTAMYLCATSSIIAGWFTDTQYFGPGTRLTVL.

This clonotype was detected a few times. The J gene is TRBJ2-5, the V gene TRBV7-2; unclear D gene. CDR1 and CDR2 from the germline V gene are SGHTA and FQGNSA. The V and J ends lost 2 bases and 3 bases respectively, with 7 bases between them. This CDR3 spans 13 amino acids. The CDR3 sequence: CASSLYAEETQYF. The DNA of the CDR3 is TGTGCCAGCAGCTTATACGCGGAAGAGACCCAGTACTTC. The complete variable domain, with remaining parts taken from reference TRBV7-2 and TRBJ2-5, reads GAGVSQSPSNKVTEKGKDVELRCDPISGHTALYWYRQSLGQGLEFLIYFQGNSAPDKSGLPSDRFSAERTGGSVSTLTIQRTQQEDSAVYLCASSLYAEETQYFGPGTRLLVL.

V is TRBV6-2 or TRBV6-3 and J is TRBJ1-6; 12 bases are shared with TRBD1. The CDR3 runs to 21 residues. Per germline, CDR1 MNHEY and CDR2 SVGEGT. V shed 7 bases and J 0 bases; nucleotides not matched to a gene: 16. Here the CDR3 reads CASTLSTGQGARSSYNSPLHF. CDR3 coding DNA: TGTGCCAGCACCCTAAGTACGGGACAGGGGGCCCGGAGCTCCTATAATTCACCCCTCCACTTT.

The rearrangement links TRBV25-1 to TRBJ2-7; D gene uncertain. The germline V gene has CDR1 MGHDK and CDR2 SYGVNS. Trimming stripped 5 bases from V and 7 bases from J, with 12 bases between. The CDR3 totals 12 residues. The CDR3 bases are TGTGCCAGCAGTTTCGGACCTGGGGAGCAGTACGTC. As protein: CASSFGPGEQYV.

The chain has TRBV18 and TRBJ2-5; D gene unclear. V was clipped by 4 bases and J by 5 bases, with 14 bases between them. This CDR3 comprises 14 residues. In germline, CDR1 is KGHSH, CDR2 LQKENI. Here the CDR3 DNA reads TGTGCCAGCTCACGAGACTCAAATGGGGAGACCCAGTACTTC. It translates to CASSRDSNGETQYF.

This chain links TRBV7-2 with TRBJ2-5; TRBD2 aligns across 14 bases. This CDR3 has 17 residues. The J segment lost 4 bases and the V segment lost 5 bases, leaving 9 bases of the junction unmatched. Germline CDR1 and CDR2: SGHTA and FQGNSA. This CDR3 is CASSRLGLAGDGETQYF. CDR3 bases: TGTGCCAGCAGCCGATTGGGACTAGCGGGGGATGGAGAGACCCAGTACTTC.

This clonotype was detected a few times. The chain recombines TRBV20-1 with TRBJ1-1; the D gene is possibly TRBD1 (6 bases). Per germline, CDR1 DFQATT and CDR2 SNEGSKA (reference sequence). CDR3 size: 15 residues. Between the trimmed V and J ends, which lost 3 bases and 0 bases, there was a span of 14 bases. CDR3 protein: CSASGGADMNTEAFF. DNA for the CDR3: TGCAGTGCTAGCGGGGGGGCCGATATGAACACTGAAGCTTTCTTT.

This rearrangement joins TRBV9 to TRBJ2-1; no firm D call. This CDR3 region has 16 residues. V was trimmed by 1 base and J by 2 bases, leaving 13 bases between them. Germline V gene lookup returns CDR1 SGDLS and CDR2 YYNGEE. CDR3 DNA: TGTGCCAGCAGCGTAAGCTCTTTGGGGACCTACAATGAGCAGTTCTTC. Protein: CASSVSSLGTYNEQFF.

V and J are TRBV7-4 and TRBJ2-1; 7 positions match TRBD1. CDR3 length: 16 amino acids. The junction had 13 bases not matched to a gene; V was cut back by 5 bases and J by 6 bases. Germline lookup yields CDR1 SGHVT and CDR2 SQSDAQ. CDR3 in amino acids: CASSPLAGPGGNEQFF. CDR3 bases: TGTGCCAGCAGCCCCTTGGCAGGGCCAGGGGGCAATGAGCAGTTCTTC.

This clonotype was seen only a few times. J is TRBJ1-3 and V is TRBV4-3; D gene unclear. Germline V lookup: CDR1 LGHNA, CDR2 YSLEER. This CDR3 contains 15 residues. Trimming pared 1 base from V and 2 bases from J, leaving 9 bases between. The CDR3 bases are TGCGCCAGCAGCCAAGGGCGCTTTCCTGGAAACACCATATATTTT. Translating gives CASSQGRFPGNTIYF.

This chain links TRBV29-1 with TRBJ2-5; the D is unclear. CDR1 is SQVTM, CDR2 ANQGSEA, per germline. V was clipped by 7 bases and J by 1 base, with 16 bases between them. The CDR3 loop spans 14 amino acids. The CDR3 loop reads CSDPVGMAQETQYF. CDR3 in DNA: TGCAGCGACCCGGTGGGGATGGCCCAAGAGACCCAGTACTTC.

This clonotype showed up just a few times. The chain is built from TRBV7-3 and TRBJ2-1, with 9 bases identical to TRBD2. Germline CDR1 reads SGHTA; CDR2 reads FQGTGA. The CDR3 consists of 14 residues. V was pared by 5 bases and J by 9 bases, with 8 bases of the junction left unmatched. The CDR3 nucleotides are TGTGCCAGCAGCCCGTCGGGCGGGGGGGTTGAGCAGTTCTTC. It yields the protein CASSPSGGGVEQFF. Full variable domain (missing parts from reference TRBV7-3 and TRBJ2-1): GAGVSQTPSNKVTEKGKYVELRCDPISGHTALYWYRQSLGQGPEFLIYFQGTGAADDSGLPNDRFFAVRPEGSVSTLKIQRTERGDSAVYLCASSPSGGGVEQFFGPGTRLTVL.

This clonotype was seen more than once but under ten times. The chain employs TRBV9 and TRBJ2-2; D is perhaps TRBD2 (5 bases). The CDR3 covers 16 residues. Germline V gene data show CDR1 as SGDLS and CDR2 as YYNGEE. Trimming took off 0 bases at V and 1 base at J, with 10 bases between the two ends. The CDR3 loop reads CASSVEPGRNTGELFF. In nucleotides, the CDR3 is TGTGCCAGCAGCGTAGAACCGGGGAGGAACACCGGGGAGCTGTTTTTT.

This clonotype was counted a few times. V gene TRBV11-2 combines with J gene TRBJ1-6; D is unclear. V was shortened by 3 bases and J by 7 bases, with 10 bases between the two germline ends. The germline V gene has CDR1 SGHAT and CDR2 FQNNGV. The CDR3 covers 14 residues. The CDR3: CASSFMIENSPLHF. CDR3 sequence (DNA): TGTGCCAGCAGCTTCATGATTGAGAATTCACCCCTCCACTTT. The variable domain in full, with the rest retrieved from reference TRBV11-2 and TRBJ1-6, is EAGVAQSPRYKIIEKRQSVAFWCNPISGHATLYWYQQILGQGPKLLIQFQNNGVVDDSQLPKDRFSAERLKGVDSTLKIQPAKLEDSAVYLCASSFMIENSPLHFGNGTRLTVT.

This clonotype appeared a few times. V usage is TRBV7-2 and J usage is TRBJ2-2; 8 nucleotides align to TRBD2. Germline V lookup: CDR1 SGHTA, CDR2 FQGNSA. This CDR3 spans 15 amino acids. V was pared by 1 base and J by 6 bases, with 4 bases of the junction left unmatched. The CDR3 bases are TGTGCCAGCAGCTTAGAAAGCGGGGGTTCCGGGGAGCTGTTTTTT. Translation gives CASSLESGGSGELFF.

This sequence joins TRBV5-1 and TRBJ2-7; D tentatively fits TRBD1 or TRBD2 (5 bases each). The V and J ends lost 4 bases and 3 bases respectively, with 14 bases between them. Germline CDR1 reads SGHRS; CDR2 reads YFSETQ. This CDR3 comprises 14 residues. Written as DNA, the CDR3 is TGCGCCAGCAGCAGCGTTACTGGGGGCTACGAGCAGTACTTC. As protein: CASSSVTGGYEQYF.